Included here is one TCR beta chain sequence, with context. Its target is unknown. This entry belongs to a study of T cell responses to AZD1222 COVID-19 vaccine. Study summary: Second-dose timings of about 4 or about 12 weeks were pooled.

Regarding the study as a whole: Clonal diversity was possibly underestimated; the donors were predominantly white British and more often female.

This CDR3 region has 15 residues. From germline, CDR1 is MGHRA and CDR2 YSYEKL. V lost 4 bases, J lost 8 bases, and 9 bases stayed unmatched. Clones were read by immunoSEQ multiplex PCR, and TCRdb kept only the in-frame ones, dropping some. The top ten hold 11% to 15% of the sample, which has around 120,000 clones, 92% seen once. Sequencing used peripheral blood, obtained on day 0 of AZD1222 vaccination. The sequence came from an adult in good health. The chain employs TRBV4-1 and TRBJ2-2, with TRBD1 matching 8 bases. CDR3 coding DNA: TGCGCCAGCAGCCGAGGGACAGGTCCGACAGGGGAGCTGTTTTTT. Amino acid sequence: CASSRGTGPTGELFF.